This T cell receptor (beta chain) was identified in a study of blood T cell repertoires in COVID-19. Sequencing used immunoSEQ multiplex PCR; TCRdb keeps in-frame clones, though not all of them. The data hold about 130,000 clones, with just under 85% observed a single time. Germline V CDR1 and CDR2: SGHKS, YYEKEE (reference sequence). V was shortened by 2 bases and J by 4 bases, with 15 bases between the two germline ends. There are 15 residues in the CDR3. The receptor's source is a human donor in a cohort sampled during active COVID-19. The chain has TRBV5-5 and TRBJ1-1; a possible D gene is TRBD1 (5 bases). Specimen: peripheral blood. CDR3: CASSFAGGGGTEAFF. CDR3 bases: TGTGCCAGCAGCTTTGCTGGGGGGGGTGGCACTGAAGCTTTCTTT.